This T cell receptor (beta chain) is from a study of T cell responses to AZD1222 COVID-19 vaccine. Study outcomes and limitations: The sample set comprised mostly white British donors with more females, and clonal diversity was possibly underestimated.

TCRdb's table, derived via immunoSEQ multiplex PCR, lists solely in-frame clones and lacks some. Seen here are 150,000 to 200,000 clones, around 92% observed once, and the top ten hold about 1%. Trimming left V 8 bases short and J 1 base short, with 10 bases between. CDR1 and CDR2 (germline): MGHDK, SYGVNS. This CDR3 has 13 residues. Second doses at about 4 or about 12 weeks were pooled. This clone has just one count. Its antigen is still unknown. Sequencing used peripheral blood, obtained 28 days after the second AZD1222 dose. This sequence joins TRBV25-1 and TRBJ2-3; a weak D match, TRBD2 (6 bases). The TCR sequence derives from an adult who received the AZD1222 COVID-19 vaccine. The CDR3 bases are TGTGCCAGCGGTTTAGCGGGCACAGATACGCAGTATTTT. This codes for CASGLAGTDTQYF.